The clone carrying this T cell receptor (beta chain) has a count of ten or more. The target antigen is unknown. This entry comes from a study of T-cell reconstitution after alpha-beta-depleted transplantation in children. Unique molecular identifiers were incorporated during preparation of the TCRbeta library. TCRdb ran MiXCR on the PCR reads and lists one entry per CDR3 protein. The data show 200,000 or so distinct CDR3 sequences, with approximately 6.9% seen just once and approximately 5.7% held by the top ten. Findings and caveats of the study: It was reported that alpha-beta T cells came from several hundred expanded graft clones (about two months after transplant).

CDR3 length: 13 residues. Trimming took 4 bases from V and 4 from J; bases not matched to a gene: 5. Germline CDR1 reads SGDLS; CDR2 reads YYNGEE. The receptor comes from a boy younger than 10 with acute lymphoblastic leukemia, due to receive a stem cell transplant. The V gene is TRBV9, the J gene TRBJ2-7; 7 positions match TRBD1. The input for sequencing was PBMCs, taken before TCRalphabeta/CD19-depleted stem cell transplant. The CDR3 nucleotides are TGTGCCAGCAGCTCCCCGACAGGGTACGAGCAGTACTTC. Protein sequence: CASSSPTGYEQYF.